The rows below give T cell receptor beta chains drawn from one sample of a study of T cells expressing NK-cell markers. TCRdb re-called the 5' RACE reads and catalogs CDR3 proteins one per entry, DNA excluded. In total, the table holds approximately 170,000 distinct CDR3 sequences. Sequencing used blood T cells: a sorted CD56 or NKG2C T cell subset, CD4+ or CD8+ T cells, or bulk PBMC T cells (not recorded which). These receptors all stem from a man aged 18 to 69 in good health. Each CDR3 is given with its conserved first and last residue. The order of the fields is J gene, V gene, CDR3 protein.

TRBJ1-6	TRBV19	CASSERQGNNSPLHF
TRBJ2-7	TRBV6-1	CASRGKGGGNSYEQYF
TRBJ2-7	TRBV15	CATSREAEILEQYF
TRBJ2-7	TRBV20-1	CSAVAGTYEQYF
TRBJ2-7	TRBV7-9	CASSPGDRDEQYF
TRBJ2-2	TRBV12-3/TRBV12-4	CASSMRGGGELFF
TRBJ2-7	TRBV27	CASSLSWGTDYEQYF
TRBJ1-1	TRBV5-1	CASSLEGHPTGDTEAFF
TRBJ1-2	TRBV6-5	CASSYGGGLDVNYGYTF
TRBJ1-1	TRBV5-5	CASSFQEATEAFF
TRBJ2-2	TRBV27	CASSLSRAGTGELFF
TRBJ2-7	TRBV9	CASSVADTWEQYF
TRBJ1-2	TRBV7-3	CASSLDPGSGYTF
TRBJ2-5	TRBV7-9	CASTQGTTRQETQYF
TRBJ2-5	TRBV30	CAWSVPGGQETQYF
TRBJ2-2	TRBV27	CASSLGTAHLANTGELFF
TRBJ2-1	TRBV20-1	CSAEGRLYNEQFF
TRBJ2-7	TRBV9	CASSVGSPRIDEQYF
TRBJ2-7	TRBV7-8	CASSAWKDVASGYEQYF
TRBJ2-3	TRBV21-1	CASSKVGVGGDYVGTQYF
TRBJ2-1	TRBV14	CASSPIRREGSFHEQFF
TRBJ2-5	TRBV4-2	CASSQDVGGAAETQYF
TRBJ1-4	TRBV7-9	CASSLKNGDELFF
TRBJ2-7	TRBV6-2/TRBV6-3	CASTYGTAYEQYF
TRBJ2-5	TRBV6-1	CAGSPGAFQETQYF
TRBJ2-5	TRBV13	CASSSLLFGETQYF
TRBJ2-6	TRBV6-1	CASSTGTAGANVLTF
TRBJ2-3	TRBV28	CASSPTPGGSGGYTQYF
TRBJ2-5	TRBV24-1	CATSDSGSLQPGTQYF
TRBJ2-2	TRBV12-5	CASGLSSGGRTGELFF
TRBJ2-1	TRBV13	CASSGTGFYNEQFF
TRBJ2-1	TRBV5-4	CASSPGQTNEQFF
TRBJ2-7	TRBV9	CASSPRGTVYSYEQYF
TRBJ2-2	TRBV11-2	CANRRDTGELFF
TRBJ1-2	TRBV19	CASSIGAGIPRDYGYTF
TRBJ1-4	TRBV15	CATSNSLQANEKLFF
TRBJ2-2	TRBV18	CASSSWTGELFF
TRBJ1-2	TRBV2	CASSTTTGQPNFYGYTF
TRBJ2-7	TRBV7-9	CASSGKSGYEQYF
TRBJ2-3	TRBV6-1	CASSLKRGGSTDTQYF
TRBJ2-1	TRBV6-1	CASSGGAYNEQFF
TRBJ2-3	TRBV12-5	CASAYSSTDTQYF
TRBJ2-1	TRBV6-5	CASSYAVGGYNEQFF
TRBJ1-1	TRBV6-1	CASSDGPWNTEAFF
TRBJ2-7	TRBV28	CASSQNSNSYEQYF
TRBJ2-2	TRBV6-5	CASSSTHNGAGNTGELFF
TRBJ2-2	TRBV21-1	CASSSRDRFRTGELFF
TRBJ2-2	TRBV20-1	CSARRPAGQGSDTGELFF
TRBJ1-1	TRBV15	CATSRDLGAFAEAFF
TRBJ2-7	TRBV5-4	CASSLEWTSGYEQYF
TRBJ2-4	TRBV12-3/TRBV12-4	CASTSDGGGDIQYF
TRBJ2-2	TRBV3-1	CASSLRTGTNTGELFF
TRBJ1-2	TRBV6-1	CASSESLTIGYTF
TRBJ1-6	TRBV10-2	CASSEYRNSPLHF
TRBJ1-1	TRBV6-1	CASSQWDTWGFF